This note documents a single TCR beta chain sequence. The clone's antigen remains unknown. Base-call qualities are not available, and no considerably larger clone is one nucleotide away. The sample is drawn from a study of cytomegalovirus exposure and HLA in healthy donors listed by TCRdb under 2017. At the level of the whole study: The 500 to 700 repertoires of the first cohort and the roughly 120 validation repertoires were produced on the same platform, according to a later analysis. The study aimed to test whether signatures of past pathogen exposure could be identified by cataloging public T cell receptors. To predict cytomegalovirus infection status, the study brought together high-throughput TCR immunosequencing, statistical association of individual TCRs with disease status, and machine learning. In addition to the first cohort of about 650 subjects, a separate validation cohort of approximately 130 different subjects was used.

The library was prepared using the immunoSEQ multiplex PCR assay. The paper's data handling went like this. A statistical classification framework was built for diagnosing cytomegalovirus status from the catalog of TCR beta chain sequences. The table was pulled from immuneACCESS by TCRdb, which kept in-frame rearrangements only. Such tables lose some clones; where checked, under half of the loss comes from unresolved V genes, and the rest has no known cause. V, J and clone size derive from that table, while D and trimming were established from the DNA sequence. The sample table contains around 91,000 clones; only one count was recorded for 80% to 95% of them. The ten largest make up 1.1% of the sample. Study-wide findings and limitations: Across donors, most TCR sequences were observed very rarely, whereas some public TCRs were present in many individuals. In both the original and validation cohorts, the classifier was reported to diagnose cytomegalovirus status with high specificity and sensitivity. Subsequent analysis determined that TCRs grouped into clusters in the first cohort also showed a tendency toward co-occurrence across the roughly 120 validation repertoires, and 85% to 95% of cluster scores exceeded 0. A few of the identified cytomegalovirus-associated TCR beta chains were confirmed in vitro to be specific for cytomegalovirus antigens. The study gave a list of about 170 TCR beta chains associated with cytomegalovirus. It was suggested by the authors that the approach could potentially be generalized to other disease states and immunological phenotypes. The validation cohort had no HLA typing available for a later analysis, so co-occurrence within that cohort was assessed over all 120 or so repertoires.

The V and J ends are trimmed by 1 base and 5 bases, leaving 8 bases between them. Taken from the germline V gene, the CDR1 and CDR2 loops are SGHVS and FNYEAQ. The CDR3 covers 13 residues, taking in both the cysteine and the phenylalanine. Only CDR3 DNA remains: 39 bases, in frame from the first base. Separate from the approximately 700-subject first cohort, the validation cohort of 90 to 150 subjects was the group to which the donors belonged. The sample consisted of PBMCs. The chain uses TRBV7-6 and TRBJ1-1, with no D gene named confidently. This TCR was sampled from a woman in her thirties in good health and CMV-seropositive. The CDR3 region reads CASSLGGETEAFF. The DNA is as follows: TGTGCCAGCAGCTTAGGCGGGGAAACTGAAGCTTTCTTT.